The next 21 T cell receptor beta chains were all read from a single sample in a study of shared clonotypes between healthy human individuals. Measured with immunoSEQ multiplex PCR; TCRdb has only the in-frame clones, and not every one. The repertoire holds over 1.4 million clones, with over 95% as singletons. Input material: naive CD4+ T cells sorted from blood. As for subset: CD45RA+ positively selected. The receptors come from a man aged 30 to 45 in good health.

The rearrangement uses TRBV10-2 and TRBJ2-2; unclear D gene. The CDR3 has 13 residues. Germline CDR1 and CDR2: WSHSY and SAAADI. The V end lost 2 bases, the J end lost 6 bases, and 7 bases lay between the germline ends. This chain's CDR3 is CASSEVRAGELFF. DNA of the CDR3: TGCGCCAGCAGTGAGGTTAGGGCCGGGGAGCTGTTTTTT.

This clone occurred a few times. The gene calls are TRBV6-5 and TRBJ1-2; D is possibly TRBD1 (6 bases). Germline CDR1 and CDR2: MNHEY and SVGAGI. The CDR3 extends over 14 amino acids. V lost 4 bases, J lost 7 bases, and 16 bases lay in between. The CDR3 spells CASSSDLQGFGYTF. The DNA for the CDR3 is TGTGCCAGCAGTTCCGACTTACAGGGCTTTGGCTACACCTTC.

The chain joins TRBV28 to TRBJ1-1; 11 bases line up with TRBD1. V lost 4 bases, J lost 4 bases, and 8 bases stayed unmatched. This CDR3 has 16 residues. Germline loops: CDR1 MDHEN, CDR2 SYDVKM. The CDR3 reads CASSYPRDRGGTEAFF. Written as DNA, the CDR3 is TGTGCCAGCAGTTATCCGAGGGACAGGGGGGGCACTGAAGCTTTCTTT.

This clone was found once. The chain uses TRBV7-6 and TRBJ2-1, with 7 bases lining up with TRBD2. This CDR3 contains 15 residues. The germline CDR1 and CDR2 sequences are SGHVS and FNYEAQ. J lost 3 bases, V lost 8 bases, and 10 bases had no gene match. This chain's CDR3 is CASGTSAPLYNEQFF. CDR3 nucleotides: TGTGCCAGCGGAACTAGCGCCCCTCTCTACAATGAGCAGTTCTTC.

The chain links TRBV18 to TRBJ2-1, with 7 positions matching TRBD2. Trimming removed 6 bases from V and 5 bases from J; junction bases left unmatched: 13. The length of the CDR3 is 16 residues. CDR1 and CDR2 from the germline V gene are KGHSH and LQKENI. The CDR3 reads CASSRYTGLADNEQFF. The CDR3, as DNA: TGTGCCAGCTCGCGCTACACGGGGCTAGCGGACAATGAGCAGTTCTTC.

The CDR3: CASSQDWQVRGYTF. CDR3 nucleotides: TGCGCCAGCAGCCAAGATTGGCAGGTCCGTGGCTACACCTTC. The rearrangement joins TRBV4-3 to TRBJ1-2; D ambiguous. V lost 0 bases, J lost 7 bases, and 12 bases lay in between. The CDR3 spans 14 residues. Germline assignment: CDR1 LGHNA and CDR2 YSLEER.

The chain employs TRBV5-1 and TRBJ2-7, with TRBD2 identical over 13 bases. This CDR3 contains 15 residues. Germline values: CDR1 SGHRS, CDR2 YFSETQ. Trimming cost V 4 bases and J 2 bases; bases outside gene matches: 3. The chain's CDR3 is CASSAGLAGTYEQYF. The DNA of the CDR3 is TGCGCCAGCAGCGCGGGACTAGCGGGGACCTACGAGCAGTACTTC.

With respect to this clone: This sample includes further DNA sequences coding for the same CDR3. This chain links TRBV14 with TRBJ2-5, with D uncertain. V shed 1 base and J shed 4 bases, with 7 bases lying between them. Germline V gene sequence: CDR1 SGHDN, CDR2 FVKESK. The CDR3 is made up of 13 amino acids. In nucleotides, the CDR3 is TGTGCCAGCAGCCAAGCTGGCGGAGAGACCCAGTACTTC. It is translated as CASSQAGGETQYF. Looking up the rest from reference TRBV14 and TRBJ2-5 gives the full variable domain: EAGVTQFPSHSVIEKGQTVTLRCDPISGHDNLYWYRRVMGKEIKFLLHFVKESKQDESGMPNNRFLAERTGGTYSTLKVQPAELEDSGVYFCASSQAGGETQYFGPGTRLLVL.

The CDR3 nucleotides read TGTGCCAGCAGACGACTCGGGACAGTAACCTACGAGCAGTACTTC. Its translation: CASRRLGTVTYEQYF. This chain uses TRBV6-1 with TRBJ2-7; the match to TRBD1 covers 7 bases. The CDR3 is 15 amino acids. With V trimmed by 6 bases and J by 2 bases, 10 bases remained unmatched. Germline V gene sequence: CDR1 MNHNS, CDR2 SASEGT.

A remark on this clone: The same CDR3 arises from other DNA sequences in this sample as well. Here the CDR3 DNA reads TGTGCCAGTAGTATTTTAGCGGGAGGAAGAGAGACCCAGTACTTC. Encoded protein: CASSILAGGRETQYF. V is TRBV19 and J is TRBJ2-5; TRBD2 matches 10 bases. V lost 3 bases to trimming and J lost 4 bases; unmatched junction nucleotides: 5. Germline CDR1 is LNHDA and CDR2 is SQIVND (reference sequence). CDR3 length equals 15 residues.

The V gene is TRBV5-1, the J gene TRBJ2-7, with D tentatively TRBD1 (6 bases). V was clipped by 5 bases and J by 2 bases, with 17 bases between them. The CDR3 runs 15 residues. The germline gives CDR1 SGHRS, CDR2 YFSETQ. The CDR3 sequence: CASSLAKGETYEQYF. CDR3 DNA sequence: TGCGCCAGCAGTCTGGCAAAGGGGGAGACCTACGAGCAGTACTTC.

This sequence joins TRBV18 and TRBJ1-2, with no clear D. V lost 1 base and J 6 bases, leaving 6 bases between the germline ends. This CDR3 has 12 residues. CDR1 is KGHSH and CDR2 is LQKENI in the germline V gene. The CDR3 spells CASSPQGDGYTF. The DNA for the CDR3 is TGTGCCAGCTCACCACAGGGAGATGGCTACACCTTC.

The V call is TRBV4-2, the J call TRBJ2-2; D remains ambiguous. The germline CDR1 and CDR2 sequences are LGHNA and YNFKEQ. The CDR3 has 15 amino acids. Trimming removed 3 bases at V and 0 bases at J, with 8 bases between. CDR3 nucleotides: TGTGCCAGCAGCCAGGCGCACGCGAACACCGGGGAGCTGTTTTTT. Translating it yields CASSQAHANTGELFF.

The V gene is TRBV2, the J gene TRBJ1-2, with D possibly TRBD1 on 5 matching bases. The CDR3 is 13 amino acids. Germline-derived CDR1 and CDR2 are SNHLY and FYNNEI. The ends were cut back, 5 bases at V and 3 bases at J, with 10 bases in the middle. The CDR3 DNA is TGTGCCAGCAGTCTGGGGGTCGACTATGGCTACACCTTC. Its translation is CASSLGVDYGYTF.

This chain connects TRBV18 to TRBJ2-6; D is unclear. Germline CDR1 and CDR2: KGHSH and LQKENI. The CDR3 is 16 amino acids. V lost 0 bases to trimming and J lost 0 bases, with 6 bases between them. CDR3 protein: CASSPPAVSGANVLTF. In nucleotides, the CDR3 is TGTGCCAGCTCACCACCGGCGGTCTCTGGGGCCAACGTCCTGACTTTC.

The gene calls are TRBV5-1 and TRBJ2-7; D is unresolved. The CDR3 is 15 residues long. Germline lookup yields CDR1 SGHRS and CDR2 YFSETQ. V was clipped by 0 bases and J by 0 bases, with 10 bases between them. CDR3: CASSLGGFLSYEQYF. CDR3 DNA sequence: TGCGCCAGCAGCTTGGGCGGCTTCCTCTCCTACGAGCAGTACTTC.

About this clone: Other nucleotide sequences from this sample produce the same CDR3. CDR3 in DNA: TGTGCCAGCAGTTCGGGACAGGGGCCCGACGAGCAGTACTTC. This gives the protein CASSSGQGPDEQYF. The chain links TRBV7-9 to TRBJ2-7, with 10 bases lining up with TRBD1. This CDR3 comprises 14 residues. Germline V lookup: CDR1 SEHNR, CDR2 FQNEAQ (reference sequence). Trimming took 6 bases from V and 5 from J; bases not matched to a gene: 7.

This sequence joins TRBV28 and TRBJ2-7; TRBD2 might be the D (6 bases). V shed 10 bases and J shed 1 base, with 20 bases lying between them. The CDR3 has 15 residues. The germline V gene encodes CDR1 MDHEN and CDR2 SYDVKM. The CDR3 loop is CATWPGGSGSYEQYF. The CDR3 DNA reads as TGTGCCACCTGGCCCGGGGGATCTGGGTCCTACGAGCAGTACTTC.

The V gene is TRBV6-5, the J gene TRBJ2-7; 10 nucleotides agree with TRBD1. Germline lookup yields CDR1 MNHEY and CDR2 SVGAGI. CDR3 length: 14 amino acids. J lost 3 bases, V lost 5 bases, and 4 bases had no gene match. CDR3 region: CASSRTGGDYEQYF. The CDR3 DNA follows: TGTGCCAGCAGTAGGACAGGGGGGGACTACGAGCAGTACTTC.

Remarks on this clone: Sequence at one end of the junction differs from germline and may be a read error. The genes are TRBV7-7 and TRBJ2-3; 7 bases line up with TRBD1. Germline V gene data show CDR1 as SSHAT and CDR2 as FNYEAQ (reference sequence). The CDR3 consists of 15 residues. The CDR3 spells CASSLGQRSTDTQYF. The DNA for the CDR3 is TGTGCTAGCAGCCTGGGACAGCGGAGCACAGATACGCAGTATTTT.

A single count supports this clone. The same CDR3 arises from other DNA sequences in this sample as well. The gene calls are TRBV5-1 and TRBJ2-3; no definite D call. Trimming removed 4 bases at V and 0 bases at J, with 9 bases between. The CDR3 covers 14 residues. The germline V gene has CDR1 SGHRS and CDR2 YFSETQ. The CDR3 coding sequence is TGCGCCAGCAGCCCCCGTGGTAGCACAGATACGCAGTATTTT. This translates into CASSPRGSTDTQYF.